The 9 T cell receptor beta chains reported below all come from one sample, sequenced in a study of shared clonotypes between healthy human individuals. Libraries were prepared by immunoSEQ multiplex PCR; TCRdb keeps only in-frame clonotypes and omits some of them. The profile shows about 580,000 clones, nearly 98% of them singletons. CD8 cells classed as naive were CD45RO-negative and positively selected for CCR7, excluding terminally differentiated effector memory CD45RA+ cells. Sequencing input: naive CD8+ T cells sorted from blood. These receptors were collected from a young man in good health.

This clone appeared a single time. The rearrangement links TRBV11-2 to TRBJ2-7; weak D call: TRBD1 (6 bases). V was shortened by 4 bases and J by 6 bases, with 19 bases between the two germline ends. The CDR3 loop spans 15 amino acids. Germline CDR1 SGHAT, CDR2 FQNNGV. The CDR3 DNA reads as TGTGCCAGCAGCTATATTGGACAGTCCCTTTCCGAGCAGTACTTC. Residues: CASSYIGQSLSEQYF. Full variable domain (rest looked up from reference TRBV11-2 and TRBJ2-7): EAGVAQSPRYKIIEKRQSVAFWCNPISGHATLYWYQQILGQGPKLLIQFQNNGVVDDSQLPKDRFSAERLKGVDSTLKIQPAKLEDSAVYLCASSYIGQSLSEQYFGPGTRLTVT.

The rearrangement uses TRBV6-1 and TRBJ2-5, with a possible D match to TRBD2 (6 bases). CDR1 is MNHNS, CDR2 SASEGT, per germline. The V gene lost 2 bases and the J gene lost 4 bases, with 11 bases spanning the gap. The CDR3 runs 14 residues. CDR3 residues: CASSERGSGETQYF. The CDR3 nucleotides are TGTGCCAGCAGTGAACGGGGTAGCGGAGAGACCCAGTACTTC.

Regarding this clone: Other DNA sequences in this specimen translate into the identical CDR3. The chain has TRBV5-1 and TRBJ2-7; the match to TRBD1 covers 8 bases. Germline V gene lookup returns CDR1 SGHRS and CDR2 YFSETQ. There are 14 residues in the CDR3. The trim removed 2 bases at V and 4 bases at J, leaving 5 bases unmatched. The CDR3 here is CASSLRTGSYEQYF. The CDR3 bases are TGCGCCAGCAGCTTAAGGACAGGGTCGTACGAGCAGTACTTC.

The chain joins TRBV11-3 to TRBJ2-1, with TRBD1 matching 10 bases. The V segment lost 5 bases and the J segment 8 bases; nucleotides outside the gene matches: 9. Germline V lookup: CDR1 SGHNT, CDR2 YENEEA. The CDR3 is 15 amino acids. The CDR3 bases are TGTGCCAGCAGCCCCCGGGACAGGGGAGTGGATGAGCAGTTCTTC. Amino acids: CASSPRDRGVDEQFF.

V is TRBV11-2 and J is TRBJ2-7; 11 nucleotides align to TRBD2. Germline V lookup: CDR1 SGHAT, CDR2 FQNNGV. The V segment lost 1 base and the J segment 3 bases; nucleotides outside the gene matches: 2. This CDR3 has 15 residues. CDR3 region: CASSLVLAGDYEQYF. CDR3 DNA: TGTGCCAGCAGCTTAGTACTAGCGGGGGACTACGAGCAGTACTTC.

V is TRBV4-2 and J is TRBJ2-5, with D maybe TRBD1 (7 bases). Trimming took off 5 bases at V and 1 base at J, with 11 bases between the two ends. Germline values: CDR1 LGHNA, CDR2 YNFKEQ. The CDR3 length is 14 residues. The chain's CDR3 is CASSYRGGQETQYF. The DNA for the CDR3 is TGTGCCAGCAGCTACAGGGGAGGCCAAGAGACCCAGTACTTC.

This chain links TRBV7-8 with TRBJ1-2; D is ambiguous. This CDR3 has 14 amino acids. Germline V gives CDR1 SGHVS, CDR2 FQNEAQ. The V end was cut by 1 base, the J end by 4 bases, with 10 bases between. CDR3 bases: TGTGCCAGCAGCTTAGGGGGAGATAGCTATGGCTACACCTTC. This gives the protein CASSLGGDSYGYTF.

The chain employs TRBV27 and TRBJ2-1; possibly TRBD2 for D (6 bases). The germline V gene has CDR1 MNHEY and CDR2 SMNVEV (reference sequence). The germline V and J ends were trimmed by 6 bases and 6 bases, with 24 bases remaining between them. This CDR3 contains 17 residues. The CDR3 bases are TGTGCCAGCAGCTTCGGCCGCGGGACCCCTATGGTCAATGAGCAGTTCTTC. Its translation is CASSFGRGTPMVNEQFF.

This clone was found once. The chain employs TRBV11-2 and TRBJ2-5, with D possibly called TRBD1 or TRBD2 (5 bases each). CDR1 is SGHAT and CDR2 is FQNNGV in the germline V gene. This CDR3 comprises 14 residues. The V gene lost 1 base and the J gene lost 4 bases, with 10 bases spanning the gap. The CDR3 loop reads CASSLGPGTETQYF. Here the CDR3 DNA reads TGTGCCAGCAGCTTAGGCCCCGGGACAGAGACCCAGTACTTC.